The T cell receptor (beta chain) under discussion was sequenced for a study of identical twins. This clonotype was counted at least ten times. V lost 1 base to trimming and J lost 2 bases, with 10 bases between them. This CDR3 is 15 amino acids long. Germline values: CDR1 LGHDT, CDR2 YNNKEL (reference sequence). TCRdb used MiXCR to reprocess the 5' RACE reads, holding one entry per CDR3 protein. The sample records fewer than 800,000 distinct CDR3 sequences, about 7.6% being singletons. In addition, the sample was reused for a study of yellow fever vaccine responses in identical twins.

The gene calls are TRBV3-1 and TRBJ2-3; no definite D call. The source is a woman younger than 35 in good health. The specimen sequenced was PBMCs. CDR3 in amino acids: CASSQADHFTDTQYF. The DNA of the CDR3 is TGTGCCAGCAGCCAAGCCGACCACTTCACAGATACGCAGTATTTT.